The rows below give T cell receptor beta chains drawn from one sample of a study of blood T cell repertoires in COVID-19. The protocol was immunoSEQ multiplex PCR, while the TCRdb copy is restricted to in-frame clones and leaves out a portion. The sample comprises approximately 280,000 clones, around 84% of which are singletons, and roughly 1.5% rests with the top ten. The sequenced sample was peripheral blood. The origin of the receptors is a human donor with COVID-19, enrolled during active disease. The donor label of this sample is uncertain. The conserved cysteine and the conserved F or W are not part of the CDR3 here. A D gene is named only where the DNA matches it firmly.

V	D	J	CDR3
TRBV28	.	TRBJ2-7	ASSLTGLNYEQY
TRBV7-7	TRBD1	TRBJ2-5	ASSTDRGQETQY
TRBV5-1	TRBD2	TRBJ2-3	ASSSGRAGGTPDTQY
TRBV2	.	TRBJ1-6	ASRPRGGGWSPLH
TRBV19	.	TRBJ1-2	ASSNPGGDYGYT
TRBV7-9	.	TRBJ2-5	ASSSIETQY
TRBV2	.	TRBJ2-7	ASRGQGRAEQY
TRBV7-6	.	TRBJ2-3	ASSLEGKSTDTQY
TRBV18	.	TRBJ1-1	ASSAADRSTEAF
TRBV28	.	TRBJ1-1	ASSEEVNTEAF
TRBV19	.	TRBJ1-2	ASTTTGGAIYGYT
TRBV7-9	.	TRBJ2-6	ASSLVASGANVLT
TRBV10-3	.	TRBJ1-2	AISESGAYYGYT
TRBV5-1	TRBD1	TRBJ1-4	ASSLEGTVDEKLF
TRBV19	.	TRBJ2-2	ASSAGARGWSGELF
TRBV11-2	TRBD2	TRBJ2-3	ASSISGSTDTQY
TRBV6-4	TRBD2	TRBJ2-1	ASSEYPASGNEQF
TRBV5-4	TRBD1	TRBJ1-2	ASSRQGARGYT
TRBV11-2	TRBD1	TRBJ2-2	ASSANRGVTGELF
TRBV19	.	TRBJ1-1	ASSSQGHTTEAF
TRBV6-6	.	TRBJ2-7	ASSLDSTYEQY
TRBV29-1	TRBD1	TRBJ1-2	STRQGDNYGYT
TRBV7-3	.	TRBJ2-5	ASSLGQETQY